Listed below are T cell receptor beta chains from one sample, sequenced in a study of cytomegalovirus exposure and HLA in healthy donors. The method was immunoSEQ multiplex PCR; TCRdb's version includes in-frame clones alone and lacks a portion of them. The sample shows 100,000 to 140,000 clones, around 77% of them seen only once. Sample: PBMCs. Every receptor here comes from a male donor in good health and CMV-seronegative. CDR3s include the opening cysteine and the closing phenylalanine or tryptophan. A D gene is named only where the DNA matches it firmly. A clone size is listed for some rows: how often the clone was seen (once, few, many), or a class if it is expanded.

>TRBV19|.|TRBJ2-6|.
TGTGCCAGTAGGACATTGTCTGGGGCCAACGTCCTGACTTTC
CASRTLSGANVLTF
>TRBV10-1|.|TRBJ2-7|.
TGCGCCAGCAGTGGATCGGAGCTGTCCTACGAGCAGTACTTC
CASSGSELSYEQYF
>TRBV7-7|.|TRBJ2-2|.
TGTGCCAGCAGCCCAGGTAGCGTCGGCACCGGGGAGCTGTTTTTT
CASSPGSVGTGELFF
>TRBV5-1|.|TRBJ1-2|.
TGCGCCAGCAGCCCGGACATATCGAGAGGCTACACCTTC
CASSPDISRGYTF
>TRBV5-1|.|TRBJ2-1|TRBD1
TGCGCCAGCAGCCCCGGACAGGTCTACAATGAGCAGTTCTTC
CASSPGQVYNEQFF
>TRBV30|.|TRBJ2-7|TRBD1
TGTGCCTGGACCCAGGGGGCCTACGAGCAGTACTTC
CAWTQGAYEQYF
>TRBV7-7|.|TRBJ2-3|.
TGTGCCAGCAGCTTATCTCTTCCGGATACGCAGTATTTT
CASSLSLPDTQYF
>TRBV6-1|.|TRBJ2-7|TRBD1
TGTGCCAGCAGTGATGGGACAGGGAACAACTACGAGCAGTACTTC
CASSDGTGNNYEQYF
>TRBV4-2|.|TRBJ2-2|.
TGTGCCAGCAGCCCCCGGGACTCCCCAGCGAACACCGGGGAGCTGTTTTTT
CASSPRDSPANTGELFF
>TRBV5-1|.|TRBJ2-2|.
TGCGCCAGCAGCTGGACGGGGGAACGGAACACCGGGGAGCTGTTTTTT
CASSWTGERNTGELFF
>TRBV5-4|once|TRBJ1-1|.
TGTGCCAGCAGCCCGAGGGACACTGAAGCTTTCTTT
CASSPRDTEAFF
>TRBV7-9|.|TRBJ2-5|TRBD1
TGTGCCAGCAGCCAGACAGGGAAGGGAGAGACCCAGTACTTC
CASSQTGKGETQYF
>TRBV6-1|.|TRBJ2-7|.
TGTGCCAGCAGCGGACCCTTGGGGGGAGACTACGAGCAGTACTTC
CASSGPLGGDYEQYF
>TRBV10-1|.|TRBJ1-1|.
TGCGCCAGCAGTGGACAGAGGAACACTGAAGCTTTCTTT
CASSGQRNTEAFF
>TRBV28|.|TRBJ2-7|.
TGTGCCATCTCCCCCAACTCGTGGAGCTACGAGCAGTACTTC
CAISPNSWSYEQYF
>TRBV7-3|.|TRBJ2-3|.
TGTGCCAGCAGCCTCAGACAGGGCACAGATACGCAGTATTTT
CASSLRQGTDTQYF
>TRBV5-4|.|TRBJ1-4|TRBD1
TGTGCCAGCAGCGGGACAGGGATTGAAAAACTGTTTTTT
CASSGTGIEKLFF
>TRBV5-5|few|TRBJ1-1|.
TGTGCCAGCAGCTTCCTTGTGAACACTGAAGCTTTCTTT
CASSFLVNTEAFF
>TRBV28|.|TRBJ2-3|.
TGTGCCAGCAGTTTTGATGGGGCCGGACCGGGCACTAGCACAGATACGCAGTATTTT
CASSFDGAGPGTSTDTQYF
>TRBV4-1|.|TRBJ2-3|.
TGCGCCAGCAGCCAAGAAGGGGGTGGGGATACGCAGTATTTT
CASSQEGGGDTQYF
>TRBV15|.|TRBJ2-2|TRBD2
TGTGCCACCAGCCCCAGGCGGGAGTCGACCGGGGAGCTGTTTTTT
CATSPRRESTGELFF
>TRBV28|.|TRBJ1-2|TRBD1
TGTGCCAGCAGTTGGGTCCAGGACAGGAACTATGGCTACACCTTC
CASSWVQDRNYGYTF
>TRBV29-1|.|TRBJ1-5|TRBD1
TGCAGCGTTCGACAGGGGCTCAATCAGCCCCAGCATTTT
CSVRQGLNQPQHF
>TRBV25-1|.|TRBJ2-1|TRBD1
TGTGCCAGCAGTGAATATAACAGGGGGCAAGGGCAGTTCTTC
CASSEYNRGQGQFF
>TRBV6-5|few|TRBJ1-5|.
TGTGCCAGCAGTTGGACACAGAATCAGCCCCAGCATTTT
CASSWTQNQPQHF
>TRBV27|.|TRBJ1-5|.
TGTGCCAGCAGTTTATCCCTCAATCAGCCCCAGCATTTT
CASSLSLNQPQHF
>TRBV29-1|.|TRBJ1-2|.
TGCAGCGTGGACAGTACTAACTATGGCTACACCTTC
CSVDSTNYGYTF
>TRBV6-1|.|TRBJ1-2|TRBD1
TGTGCCAGCAGTGGACAGGGGTATGGCTACACCTTC
CASSGQGYGYTF
>TRBV29-1|.|TRBJ2-5|.
TGCAGCGTTGAAGAAGTCCGGGAGACCCAGTACTTC
CSVEEVRETQYF
>TRBV14|.|TRBJ2-1|.
TGTGCCAGCAGCCAAGAATGGTTTGAGAGAGAGCAGTTCTTC
CASSQEWFEREQFF